The 21 T cell receptor beta chains below all came from one sample that was sequenced in a study of T cells in localized non-small cell lung cancer. Generated by immunoSEQ multiplex PCR, the TCRdb table keeps only in-frame clones and is missing some. The sample gives about 59,000 clones, about 90% of which show up once; about 20% is in the top ten. The sequencing here drew on peripheral blood, taken before any cancer treatment. The source of these receptors is a man aged 35-69 years with stage I squamous cell lung carcinoma.

The chain is built from TRBV5-1 and TRBJ1-4; unclear D gene. CDR1 is SGHRS and CDR2 is YFSETQ in the germline V gene. The V gene lost 2 bases and the J gene lost 7 bases, with 12 bases spanning the gap. The CDR3 covers 14 residues. CDR3 amino acids: CASSLVLGSEKLFF. CDR3 coding DNA: TGCGCCAGCAGCTTAGTCCTAGGGAGTGAAAAACTGTTTTTT.

The chain uses TRBV7-6 and TRBJ2-2; D remains unclear. Germline CDR1 reads SGHVS; CDR2 reads FNYEAQ. Trimming took off 0 bases at V and 5 bases at J, with 4 bases between the two ends. CDR3 size: 13 residues. As DNA, the CDR3 is TGTGCCAGCAGCTTAGCGAGGACCGGGGAGCTGTTTTTT. Translated, it gives CASSLARTGELFF.

The rearrangement links TRBV30 to TRBJ1-5, with a weak D call TRBD1 (6 bases). This CDR3 has 15 amino acids. V lost 3 bases to trimming and J lost 4 bases, with 16 bases between them. Germline-derived CDR1 and CDR2 are GTSNPN and SVGIG (reference sequence). CDR3 in DNA: TGTGCCTGGAGGGAGGGGGTTTCCCCTAATCAGCCCCAGCATTTT. It translates to CAWREGVSPNQPQHF.

The chain uses TRBV27 and TRBJ2-1, with 9 bases that match TRBD1. Germline V gene lookup returns CDR1 MNHEY and CDR2 SMNVEV (reference sequence). This CDR3 has 16 amino acids. V trimming: 5 bases; J trimming: 7 bases; junction bases outside the gene matches: 12. CDR3 in amino acids: CASSRLGTGKLNEQFF. The CDR3 DNA is TGTGCCAGCAGTCGCCTCGGGACAGGGAAATTAAATGAGCAGTTCTTC.

The chain uses TRBV6-1 and TRBJ2-5, with 8 nucleotides matching TRBD2. Germline CDR1 reads MNHNS; CDR2 reads SASEGT. After removal of 8 bases from V and 5 bases from J, the junction contained 7 bases not matched to a gene. The length of the CDR3 is 13 residues. In DNA form, the CDR3 reads TGTGCCAGCGGGACTAGTGGTCTGGAGACCCAGTACTTC. It specifies CASGTSGLETQYF.

V is TRBV19 and J is TRBJ2-1, with 9 bases identical to TRBD1. With 7 bases clipped from V and 2 bases from J, the junction kept 6 bases outside the gene matches. Germline CDR1 and CDR2: LNHDA and SQIVND (reference sequence). The CDR3 is 15 residues long. For the CDR3, the DNA is TGTGCCAGTACCTTAGACAGGGGGGCCTACAATGAGCAGTTCTTC. This gives the protein CASTLDRGAYNEQFF.

The chain links TRBV25-1 to TRBJ2-7; 8 bases are a match to TRBD2. Per the germline V gene, CDR1 is MGHDK and CDR2 is SYGVNS. The CDR3 is 14 residues long. The V segment lost 4 bases and the J segment 3 bases; nucleotides outside the gene matches: 5. CDR3 sequence (DNA): TGTGCCAGCAGTGGGCGGGAGGCTTACTACGAGCAGTACTTC. Protein: CASSGREAYYEQYF.

V and J are TRBV18 and TRBJ2-7, with D possibly matching TRBD1 (6 bases). Per the germline V gene, CDR1 is KGHSH and CDR2 is LQKENI. V was shortened by 5 bases and J by 2 bases, with 13 bases between the two germline ends. The CDR3 has 14 amino acids. The CDR3 here is CASSLPGATYEQYF. As DNA, the CDR3 is TGTGCCAGCTCATTGCCAGGGGCGACCTACGAGCAGTACTTC.

The V and J genes are TRBV14 and TRBJ1-1; D may be TRBD1 (5 bases). Between the trimmed V and J ends, which lost 8 bases and 10 bases, there was a span of 20 bases. Germline values: CDR1 SGHDN, CDR2 FVKESK. The CDR3 extends over 13 amino acids. CDR3 sequence reads: CASSHSGDPAAFF. The CDR3 region has the DNA TGTGCCAGCTCCCACTCGGGGGACCCCGCAGCTTTCTTT.

J is TRBJ2-5 and V is TRBV19; TRBD2 aligns across 8 bases. CDR3 length: 14 residues. After removal of 4 bases from V and 4 bases from J, the junction contained 5 bases not matched to a gene. Per germline, CDR1 LNHDA and CDR2 SQIVND (reference sequence). The CDR3 DNA follows: TGTGCCAGTAGTAGAACCGGGACTAGAGAGACCCAGTACTTC. It encodes CASSRTGTRETQYF.

The V call is TRBV5-4, the J call TRBJ2-1; D gene uncertain. The V gene lost 0 bases and the J gene lost 4 bases, with 5 bases spanning the gap. The germline V gene encodes CDR1 SGHNT and CDR2 YYREEE (reference sequence). CDR3 length equals 13 residues. The CDR3, as DNA: TGTGCCAGCAGCTTGGGGCCTTACAATGAGCAGTTCTTC. It encodes CASSLGPYNEQFF.

The V and J genes are TRBV6-5 and TRBJ2-7; D remains ambiguous. Germline-derived CDR1 and CDR2 are MNHEY and SVGAGI. The CDR3 totals 13 residues. Trimming stripped 4 bases from V and 0 bases from J, with 7 bases between. The CDR3 spells CASSFTRSYEQYF. The CDR3 bases are TGTGCCAGCAGTTTCACACGCTCCTACGAGCAGTACTTC.

The gene calls are TRBV29-1 and TRBJ2-3; TRBD2 is a possible D gene (5 bases). This CDR3 comprises 14 residues. The V end lost 8 bases, the J end lost 5 bases, and 20 bases lay between the germline ends. Germline CDR1 reads SQVTM; CDR2 reads ANQGSEA. For the CDR3, the DNA is TGCAGCTTGACGAGATCAACAGCGGAAGATACGCAGTATTTT. Its protein is CSLTRSTAEDTQYF.

The chain is built from TRBV28 and TRBJ2-7; 7 bases align to TRBD1. The germline V gene has CDR1 MDHEN and CDR2 SYDVKM. This CDR3 has 15 amino acids. The V segment lost 2 bases and the J segment 1 base; nucleotides outside the gene matches: 5. The CDR3 region is CASSLPTGKSYEQYF. The CDR3 DNA reads as TGTGCCAGCAGTTTACCGACAGGGAAATCCTACGAGCAGTACTTC.

The CDR3: CASSFDRQGVYNEQFF. The CDR3 DNA reads TGTGCCAGCAGTTTTGACCGACAGGGTGTCTACAATGAGCAGTTCTTC. V usage is TRBV27 and J usage is TRBJ2-1, with 7 bases aligning to TRBD1. V lost 3 bases, J lost 3 bases, and 8 bases stayed unmatched. This CDR3 comprises 16 residues. Per germline, CDR1 MNHEY and CDR2 SMNVEV (reference sequence).

The CDR3 nucleotides read TGTGCCAGCAGCTCGCCCACTAGCGGTTCCTCCCGGGGCATTCAGTACTTC. Its protein product is CASSSPTSGSSRGIQYF. This rearrangement joins TRBV5-4 to TRBJ2-4; 8 bases agree with TRBD2. Trimming removed 3 bases from V and 9 bases from J; junction bases left unmatched: 17. Germline V CDR1 and CDR2: SGHNT, YYREEE (reference sequence). The CDR3 covers 17 residues.

The CDR3 sequence: CASSLTGRKAFF. The CDR3 DNA follows: TGTGCCAGCAGTTTGACAGGGCGAAAAGCTTTCTTT. The gene calls are TRBV6-5 and TRBJ1-1, with 7 bases aligning to TRBD1. This CDR3 is built from 12 residues. Germline V lookup: CDR1 MNHEY, CDR2 SVGAGI. V gave up 4 bases and J gave up 9 bases; unmatched junction bases: 5.

J is TRBJ2-1 and V is TRBV27; possible D gene TRBD2, 6 bases. CDR3 length: 13 amino acids. Germline V gene data show CDR1 as MNHEY and CDR2 as SMNVEV (reference sequence). Trimming took 6 bases from V and 7 from J, leaving 13 bases between them. As DNA, the CDR3 is TGTGCCAGCAGCCGGGAGAGTTTGAATGAGCAGTTCTTC. The encoded protein is CASSRESLNEQFF.

The J gene is TRBJ2-1, the V gene TRBV2; D is unclear. This CDR3 has 11 residues. V was clipped by 8 bases and J by 0 bases, with 2 bases between them. CDR1 is SNHLY, CDR2 FYNNEI, per germline. CDR3: CASRSYNEQFF. CDR3 coding DNA: TGTGCCAGCCGCTCCTACAATGAGCAGTTCTTC.

J is TRBJ1-4 and V is TRBV20-1; D possibly corresponds to TRBD1 (6 bases). The ends were cut back, 6 bases at V and 12 bases at J, with 11 bases in the middle. This CDR3 has 10 residues. Germline V gene sequence: CDR1 DFQATT, CDR2 SNEGSKA (reference sequence). CDR3 amino acids: CSARGMELFF. DNA of the CDR3: TGCAGTGCCAGGGGTATGGAACTGTTTTTT.

J is TRBJ2-7 and V is TRBV7-2; D is uncertain. This CDR3 has 12 residues. The V and J ends lost 5 bases and 3 bases respectively, with 8 bases between them. Per the germline V gene, CDR1 is SGHTA and CDR2 is FQGNSA. This CDR3 reads CASSPPHYEQYF. CDR3 DNA: TGTGCCAGCAGCCCCCCCCACTACGAGCAGTACTTC.